The 16 T cell receptor beta chains below come from one sample, sequenced in a study of control samples from healthy donors and cancer patients. Measured with immunoSEQ multiplex PCR; TCRdb has only the in-frame clones, and not every one. Among approximately 150,000 clones, more than 85% were seen once, and the ten largest hold 2%. Input material: blood. These receptors all come from a middle-aged woman in good health.

This chain links TRBV19 with TRBJ1-2; D not resolved. Trimming pared 8 bases from V and 7 bases from J, leaving 11 bases between. Germline V CDR1 and CDR2: LNHDA, SQIVND (reference sequence). The CDR3 contains 11 residues. The CDR3 coding sequence is TGTGCCAGTTCTGAGGTCGGTGGCTACACCTTC. Translating gives CASSEVGGYTF.

V is TRBV5-1 and J is TRBJ2-3; the match to TRBD1 covers 7 bases. Germline trimming cut 3 bases from V and 0 bases from J; bases unmatched to any gene: 7. Germline lookup yields CDR1 SGHRS and CDR2 YFSETQ. This CDR3 spans 16 amino acids. The chain's CDR3 is CASSSEGATSTDTQYF. In nucleotides, the CDR3 is TGCGCCAGCAGCTCCGAGGGGGCGACTAGCACAGATACGCAGTATTTT.

The gene calls are TRBV16 and TRBJ2-2; no firm D call. Trimming stripped 3 bases from V and 0 bases from J, with 5 bases between. The CDR3 contains 14 residues. Germline CDR1 KGHSY, CDR2 FQNENV. CDR3 nucleotides: TGTGCCAGCAGCCACAAAACGAACACCGGGGAGCTGTTTTTT. This codes for CASSHKTNTGELFF.

The gene calls are TRBV7-8 and TRBJ1-6, with D unclear. This CDR3 has 14 amino acids. The germline CDR1 and CDR2 sequences are SGHVS and FQNEAQ. Trimming shortened V by 1 base and J by 10 bases, and 11 bases separated the two germline ends. CDR3: CASSLVREGSPLHF. CDR3 nucleotide sequence: TGTGCCAGCAGCTTAGTCCGGGAAGGATCACCCCTCCACTTT.

The chain is built from TRBV3-1 (or the pseudogene TRBV3-2) and TRBJ2-3; no definite D call. The CDR3 totals 13 residues. Trimming left V 8 bases short and J 0 bases short, with 9 bases between. CDR1 and CDR2 (germline): LGHDT, YNNKEL (reference sequence). The DNA of the CDR3 is TGTGCCAGCCACCACGACAGCACAGATACGCAGTATTTT. It specifies CASHHDSTDTQYF.

This clone was recorded a few times. The CDR3 DNA reads as TGTGCCAGCAGTTACCGAGGGAGTAAGACTGAAGCTTTCTTT. It codes for CASSYRGSKTEAFF. The V and J genes are TRBV6-5 and TRBJ1-1; D is uncertain. CDR1 is MNHEY, CDR2 SVGAGI, per germline. Trimming left V 2 bases short and J 5 bases short, with 12 bases between. This CDR3 comprises 14 residues.

V usage is TRBV19 and J usage is TRBJ2-1; D is unclear. Trimming cost V 3 bases and J 2 bases, with 17 bases left between them. The germline V gene encodes CDR1 LNHDA and CDR2 SQIVND (reference sequence). CDR3 size: 17 residues. The CDR3 DNA follows: TGTGCCAGTAGTATTCATTTTCCGGGTGACCCCTACAATGAGCAGTTCTTC. Amino acid sequence: CASSIHFPGDPYNEQFF.

J is TRBJ2-1 and V is TRBV10-3; D might be TRBD2 (6 bases). Germline V CDR1 and CDR2: ENHRY, SYGVKD. V lost 8 bases and J 0 bases, leaving 14 bases between the germline ends. The CDR3 has 15 residues. For the CDR3, the DNA is TGTGCCATCGACCCGGGGGATAGCTCCTACAATGAGCAGTTCTTC. This gives the protein CAIDPGDSSYNEQFF.

The chain links TRBV5-1 to TRBJ2-1; 8 bases are a match to TRBD1. The CDR3 is 14 residues long. J gave up 8 bases and V 1 base, and 5 bases lay outside the gene matches. Germline V gene lookup returns CDR1 SGHRS and CDR2 YFSETQ. For the CDR3, the DNA is TGCGCCAGCAGCTTGTACCAGGGGGCCGATGAGCAGTTCTTC. Translation gives CASSLYQGADEQFF.

The CDR3 nucleotides are TGCGCCAGCAGCTGGGGCGGGGGAGGCACAGATACGCAGTATTTT. It translates to CASSWGGGGTDTQYF. The chain is built from TRBV5-1 and TRBJ2-3; TRBD2 matches at 7 bases. This CDR3 contains 15 residues. The J segment lost 1 base and the V segment lost 3 bases, leaving 5 bases of the junction unmatched. The V gene's germline CDR1 is SGHRS and CDR2 YFSETQ.

The rearrangement joins TRBV3-1 (or the pseudogene TRBV3-2) to TRBJ1-6, with D maybe TRBD1 (5 bases). The V end lost 3 bases, the J end lost 9 bases, and 24 bases lay between the germline ends. CDR3 size: 18 residues. Germline CDR1 and CDR2: LGHDT and YNNKEL (reference sequence). CDR3 loop: CASSQIGTSKRSGSPLHF. CDR3 in DNA: TGTGCCAGCAGCCAGATAGGGACCAGCAAACGGAGCGGTTCACCCCTCCACTTT.

The chain recombines TRBV2 with TRBJ2-3; 10 bases are shared with TRBD2. The germline V gene encodes CDR1 SNHLY and CDR2 FYNNEI. This CDR3 region has 14 residues. With V trimmed by 6 bases and J by 4 bases, 4 bases remained unmatched. In DNA form, the CDR3 reads TGTGCCAGCAGCAAGAGCGGGGGGGCAGATACGCAGTATTTT. This gives the protein CASSKSGGADTQYF.

Concerning this clone: Different DNA sequences within this sample yield the same CDR3. J is TRBJ2-5 and V is TRBV19; maybe TRBD1 (6 bases). Trimming took 5 bases from V and 5 from J, leaving 9 bases between them. This CDR3 has 12 residues. The germline V gene encodes CDR1 LNHDA and CDR2 SQIVND (reference sequence). CDR3 residues: CASSPQGETQYF. DNA for the CDR3: TGTGCCAGTAGTCCCCAGGGGGAGACCCAGTACTTC.

This sequence joins TRBV10-3 and TRBJ1-4; D ambiguous. Trimming removed 6 bases from V and 3 bases from J, with 14 bases in between. The CDR3 has 15 amino acids. Germline CDR1 and CDR2: ENHRY and SYGVKD. The CDR3 sequence is CAIRADGPPNEKLFF. The CDR3 DNA reads TGTGCCATCAGAGCAGATGGGCCCCCTAATGAAAAACTGTTTTTT.

On this clone itself: Other DNA sequences within the sample encode an identical CDR3. The V call is TRBV5-1, the J call TRBJ1-1, with 8 bases that match TRBD1. The CDR3 has 13 amino acids. V lost 2 bases to trimming and J lost 4 bases; unmatched junction nucleotides: 1. Germline lookup yields CDR1 SGHRS and CDR2 YFSETQ. CDR3 in DNA: TGCGCCAGCAGCTTTACAGGGGGCACTGAAGCTTTCTTT. It specifies CASSFTGGTEAFF.

V usage is TRBV7-9 and J usage is TRBJ1-3, with TRBD1 as a possible D gene (6 bases). Trimming took 7 bases from V and 0 from J, leaving 13 bases between them. Germline CDR1 reads SEHNR; CDR2 reads FQNEAQ (reference sequence). This CDR3 has 15 amino acids. This CDR3 reads CASKRGFSSGNTIYF. CDR3 bases: TGTGCCAGCAAAAGGGGGTTCAGCTCTGGAAACACCATATATTTT.